The sequence of this T cell receptor (beta chain) was determined in a study of T-cell memory formation after mild COVID-19. Study in general: TCR clusters mostly belonged to single donors.

Study results and limitations: Clones contracting over day 15 to 85 were CD4/CD8 balanced, with later expanders leaning CD4+.

About this clonotype: Its specificity is unknown.

Germline-derived CDR1 and CDR2 are MNHEY and SVGAGI. With 5 bases clipped from V and 10 bases from J, the junction kept 8 bases outside the gene matches. CDR3 size: 13 residues. Constant-segment primers served in 5'RACE that generated TCR alpha and TCR beta cDNA libraries bearing sample barcodes and UMIs. TCRdb re-called the 5' RACE reads with MiXCR, one entry per CDR3 protein. This sample yields some 120,000 distinct CDR3 sequences, of which approximately 15% are seen a single time; approximately 15% belongs to the top ten. This chain connects TRBV6-5 to TRBJ2-1, with 7 bases that match TRBD2. The material sequenced was PBMCs or a T cell subset sorted from them (not recorded which). The receptor was derived from an adult woman who had mild COVID-19 (a few samples of this study predate the infection). Cell type and time point are not known. DNA for the CDR3: TGTGCCAGCAGTACCCCCGGGAGGCCGGAGCAGTTCTTC. It is translated as CASSTPGRPEQFF.